One and the same sample provided the 3 T cell receptor beta chains below, sequenced in a study of cytomegalovirus exposure and HLA in healthy donors. Use of 60 Vbeta and 13 Jbeta primers characterized the PCR. Assay: immunoSEQ multiplex PCR; the TCRdb copy retains only in-frame clones and omits some. There are about 110,000 clones in the sample; roughly three quarters occur only once, and 3% to 3.5% lies in the top ten. Material for sequencing was PBMCs. The receptors here all came from a man aged 30 to 39 in good health and CMV-seronegative.

The chain carries TRBV10-3 and TRBJ2-7, with TRBD2 matching over 12 bases. From germline, CDR1 is ENHRY and CDR2 SYGVKD. The J segment lost 7 bases and the V segment lost 1 base, leaving 8 bases of the junction unmatched. CDR3 length equals 16 residues. The CDR3 region has the DNA TGTGCCATCAGTGAGTGGGCTAGCGGGAGGGCGCGGGAGCAGTACTTC. It is translated as CAISEWASGRAREQYF.

The chain joins TRBV29-1 to TRBJ1-1; 8 bases map to TRBD1. CDR3 length: 12 residues. J gave up 5 bases and V 3 bases, and 2 bases lay outside the gene matches. The germline gives CDR1 SQVTM, CDR2 ANQGSEA. CDR3 amino acids: CSVERDRTEAFF. CDR3 nucleotide sequence: TGCAGCGTTGAGAGGGACAGGACTGAAGCTTTCTTT.

The rearrangement joins TRBV6-1 to TRBJ2-1; 10 bases align to TRBD2. Germline lookup yields CDR1 MNHNS and CDR2 SASEGT. The CDR3 length is 16 residues. V gave up 2 bases and J gave up 8 bases; unmatched junction bases: 9. The CDR3 loop reads CASSERVAGGRDEQFF. The CDR3 nucleotides read TGTGCCAGCAGTGAAAGGGTAGCGGGAGGCCGGGATGAGCAGTTCTTC.